This T cell receptor beta chain was recorded in a study of CD8 T cells in Susac syndrome (dated by TCRdb to about 2019). As for the study more broadly: Repertoire sequencing was used to test whether CD8+ T cell activation and differentiation in Susac syndrome was antigen driven. Results and caveats for the whole study, not just this receptor: The number of individuals in the TCR sequencing and HLA analysis was recognized as being relatively small.

The CDR1 and CDR2 encoded by the germline V gene are SGHRS and YFSETQ. The germline V end is reduced by 3 bases and the J end by 2 bases; junction bases left unmatched: 6. Reading from cysteine to phenylalanine, the CDR3 counts 15 amino acids. The entry retains the CDR3 DNA only, 45 bases that are in frame from base 1. About this clonotype: It has no known antigen specificity. Per-nucleotide qualities are absent, and no much larger clonotype sits a single base away.

High-throughput TCR beta sequencing profiled peripheral blood CD8+ and CD4+ T cells from healthy donors, Susac syndrome patients and multiple sclerosis patients. Healthy donors were age- and sex-matched controls. Bulk CD8+ and CD4+ T cells were purified magnetically by negative isolation, whereas CD8+ TEMRA cells were enriched by FACS. Blood was drawn into EDTA tubes, processed within 24 hours, and PBMCs were isolated by density gradient centrifugation. PBMCs intended for TCR sequencing were frozen in liquid nitrogen and were later thawed in a 37 degrees C water bath. A purity of at least 90% was achieved for sorted or isolated CD4+, CD8+ and CD8+ TEMRA cells. RNA was extracted using the RNeasy kit, and about 0.5 to 1 microgram was reverse transcribed with random hexamers. The immunoSEQ multiplex PCR assay, which covers 54 Vbeta and 13 Jbeta segments, was used to amplify TCR beta CDR3 regions. To correct PCR amplification bias, a synthetic template baseline was used for both primer optimization and computational correction. The original pipeline was this. Only productive sequences were kept, with reads annotated to V, D and J genes according to IMGT and analyzed in immunoSEQ Analyzer. Clonality was computed as one minus Shannon entropy normalized by log2 of the number of productive unique sequences. For each patient and control, public and private clones were evaluated within the 100 most prevalent clones. Susac-specific clones were defined as absent from healthy and MS cohorts, about 1,100 published viral clones and other ImmuneACCESS disease sequences. The public reads were reprocessed in TCRdb via fastp at Q25 and MiXCR, keeping in-frame beta chains. Merged by CDR3 protein, the rows form single entries marked with the most common genes and DNA. It is TCRdb's table, rather than the study itself, that gives the V and J calls and clone size. The sample contains about 120,000 distinct CDR3 sequences, roughly 94% of them found a single time. Together, the top ten hold about 0.098% of the sample.

Here the chain combines TRBV5-1 and TRBJ2-3; 7 nucleotides in the junction match TRBD1. What was sequenced was CD4+ T cells from PBMCs. The receptor was derived from a human donor in good health. The CDR3 reads CASSSDRDITDTQYF. In nucleotide form, the sequence is TGCGCCAGCAGCTCCGACAGGGATATCACAGATACGCAGTATTTT. Where the CDR3 stops, the reference TRBV5-1 and TRBJ2-3 genes take over; the full variable domain is KAGVTQTPRYLIKTRGQQVTLSCSPISGHRSVSWYQQTPGQGLQFLFEYFSETQRNKGNFPGRFSGRQFSNSRSEMNVSTLELGDSALYLCASSSDRDITDTQYFGPGTRLTVL.